A single sample gave rise to the 27 T cell receptor beta chains below, sequenced in a study of blood T cell repertoires in COVID-19 (dated by TCRdb to 2018 to 2020). Library generation was performed with the immunoSEQ multiplex PCR assay. TCRdb provides this immuneACCESS table in a form limited to in-frame rearrangements. Some clones are lacking; in checked studies, under half of them reflect an unresolved V gene, and why the rest are absent is not known. The sample contains 25,000 to 30,000 clones, about 88% of them found a single time. The top ten hold 8% to 9% of the sample. Sequenced input: peripheral blood. The receptors originated from a man between 65 and 79 years old with active or convalescent COVID-19.

Only a few counts were recorded for this clone. The chain couples TRBV3-1 (or the pseudogene TRBV3-2) to TRBJ2-7; possible D gene TRBD1, 6 bases. V dropped 1 base and J dropped 6 bases, with 16 bases sitting between them. The CDR3 has 15 residues. Per germline, CDR1 LGHDT and CDR2 YNNKEL (reference sequence). The DNA for the CDR3 is TGTGCCAGCAGCCAAGGGAAAGTCAGGGGAATCGAGCAGTACTTC. The encoded protein is CASSQGKVRGIEQYF.

This clone was detected only once. The chain couples TRBV7-8 to TRBJ1-5; weak D call: TRBD1 (5 bases). CDR3 length: 15 residues. Trimming stripped 4 bases from V and 1 base from J, with 11 bases between. Germline CDR1 and CDR2: SGHVS and FQNEAQ. DNA of the CDR3: TGTGCCAGCAGCTACGACAGTGGGAGCAATCAGCCCCAGCATTTT. Protein sequence: CASSYDSGSNQPQHF.

The chain has TRBV30 and TRBJ2-3; 11 nucleotides align to TRBD2. CDR3 length: 15 amino acids. Germline CDR1 is GTSNPN and CDR2 is SVGIG (reference sequence). After removal of 2 bases from V and 1 base from J, the junction contained 2 bases not matched to a gene. The CDR3 nucleotides are TGTGCCTGGAGTCAGACTAGCGGGGGCACAGATACGCAGTATTTT. It is translated as CAWSQTSGGTDTQYF.

The rearrangement links TRBV9 to TRBJ1-1; possible D gene TRBD1, 5 bases. The CDR3 loop spans 15 amino acids. Trimming removed 4 bases at V and 4 bases at J, with 17 bases between. Germline CDR1 reads SGDLS; CDR2 reads YYNGEE. DNA of the CDR3: TGTGCCAGCAGCCCAGGGTCCCTGGGGGGCACTGAAGCTTTCTTT. The encoded protein is CASSPGSLGGTEAFF.

V is TRBV5-6 and J is TRBJ2-7; TRBD1 agrees at 7 bases. The CDR3 consists of 16 residues. Germline trimming cut 6 bases from V and 2 bases from J; bases unmatched to any gene: 14. Germline CDR1 SGHDT, CDR2 YYEEEE. The CDR3 reads CASIARPGQRTYEQYF. CDR3 bases: TGTGCCAGCATCGCTAGACCGGGACAGAGGACCTACGAGCAGTACTTC.

The J gene is TRBJ2-7, the V gene TRBV6-2 or TRBV6-3; D gene unclear. V lost 1 base, J lost 4 bases, and 8 bases lay in between. In germline, CDR1 is MNHEY, CDR2 SVGEGT. This CDR3 has 13 residues. The CDR3 spells CASSYYSEYEQYF. DNA for the CDR3: TGTGCCAGCAGTTACTATTCGGAGTACGAGCAGTACTTC.

The chain employs TRBV12-5 and TRBJ1-1; D may be TRBD1 (5 bases). Germline V gene lookup returns CDR1 LGHNT and CDR2 FRNRAP. Trimming took 10 bases from V and 0 from J, leaving 15 bases between them. The CDR3 is 14 amino acids. The CDR3 region has the DNA TGTGCTATCTGGGGGGTCTCCCTGAACACTGAAGCTTTCTTT. It yields the protein CAIWGVSLNTEAFF. The full variable domain, with the rest looked up from reference TRBV12-5 and TRBJ1-1, is DARVTQTPRHKVTEMGQEVTMRCQPILGHNTVFWYRQTMMQGLELLAYFRNRAPLDDSGMPKDRFSAEMPDATLATLKIQPSEPRDSAVYFCAIWGVSLNTEAFFGQGTRLTVV.

The V and J genes are TRBV27 and TRBJ2-3; TRBD2 agrees at 7 bases. Germline trimming cut 1 base from V and 4 bases from J; bases unmatched to any gene: 5. The CDR3 extends over 15 amino acids. Germline V gives CDR1 MNHEY, CDR2 SMNVEV (reference sequence). The CDR3 region is CASSLFAGVADTQYF. CDR3 nucleotide sequence: TGTGCCAGCAGTTTATTCGCGGGAGTGGCAGATACGCAGTATTTT.

This clone appeared once. The rearrangement uses TRBV4-3 and TRBJ2-3; 7 bases map to TRBD2. The CDR3 runs 17 residues. J lost 4 bases, V lost 1 base, and 11 bases had no gene match. Germline lookup yields CDR1 LGHNA and CDR2 YSLEER. This chain's CDR3 is CASSQVGGGPLADTQYF. The DNA of the CDR3 is TGCGCCAGCAGCCAAGTAGGCGGGGGACCTTTGGCAGATACGCAGTATTTT.

The rearrangement joins TRBV7-9 to TRBJ2-5; TRBD1 aligns across 8 bases. The CDR3 is 13 amino acids. In germline, CDR1 is SEHNR, CDR2 FQNEAQ (reference sequence). Trimming cost V 3 bases and J 7 bases; bases outside gene matches: 4. The CDR3 DNA follows: TGTGCCAGCAGCTTCCAGGGGGCGGTGACCCAGTACTTC. It codes for CASSFQGAVTQYF.

The chain links TRBV6-5 to TRBJ2-7, with D tentatively TRBD2 (7 bases). The germline CDR1 and CDR2 sequences are MNHEY and SVGAGI. V shed 6 bases and J shed 6 bases, with 18 bases lying between them. The CDR3 extends over 14 amino acids. The CDR3: CASRDSGGKGEQYV. In DNA form, the CDR3 reads TGTGCCAGCAGGGACTCGGGGGGCAAAGGCGAGCAGTACGTC.

The genes are TRBV9 and TRBJ2-5; 11 positions match TRBD2. The V and J ends lost 2 bases and 4 bases, in that order; junction bases with no gene match: 4. Germline CDR1 SGDLS, CDR2 YYNGEE. CDR3 size: 15 residues. This CDR3 is CASSVSGGAGETQYF. The CDR3 nucleotides are TGTGCCAGCAGCGTTAGCGGGGGGGCAGGAGAGACCCAGTACTTC.

This chain connects TRBV6-5 to TRBJ2-3, with D possibly being TRBD1 (6 bases). There are 15 residues in the CDR3. The V and J ends lost 6 bases and 0 bases respectively, with 13 bases between them. Germline CDR1 and CDR2: MNHEY and SVGAGI. Here the CDR3 DNA reads TGTGCCAGCAGCCGGGACACCGCAAGCACAGATACGCAGTATTTT. It yields the protein CASSRDTASTDTQYF.

The V and J genes are TRBV5-4 and TRBJ1-2; D uncertain. The CDR3 spans 14 residues. Germline-derived CDR1 and CDR2 are SGHNT and YYREEE (reference sequence). Trimming removed 2 bases at V and 3 bases at J, with 11 bases between. Here the CDR3 DNA reads TGTGCCAGCAGCTTAATATCCTCCGACTATGGCTACACCTTC. Protein: CASSLISSDYGYTF. Based on the CDR3 plus reference TRBV5-4 and TRBJ1-2, the full variable domain is ETGVTQSPTHLIKTRGQQVTLRCSSQSGHNTVSWYQQALGQGPQFIFQYYREEENGRGNFPPRFSGLQFPNYSSELNVNALELDDSALYLCASSLISSDYGYTFGSGTRLTVV.

The chain is built from TRBV12-3 or TRBV12-4 and TRBJ1-3; D remains ambiguous. The CDR3 is 12 amino acids. The ends were cut back, 10 bases at V and 4 bases at J, with 11 bases in the middle. In DNA form, the CDR3 reads TGTGCCACCCGGGGAGGAGGAAACACCATATATTTT. Its translation: CATRGGGNTIYF.

The CDR3 DNA reads TGTGCCAGCAGCCAAGGGGACAGCACCCCTAATGAAAAACTGTTTTTT. Encoded protein: CASSQGDSTPNEKLFF. The V call is TRBV4-2, the J call TRBJ1-4, with 7 bases fitting TRBD1. The V gene's germline CDR1 is LGHNA and CDR2 YNFKEQ. V lost 1 base to trimming and J lost 3 bases; unmatched junction nucleotides: 5. This CDR3 is 16 amino acids long.

The gene calls are TRBV5-1 and TRBJ2-5; a weak D match, TRBD1 (5 bases). The CDR3 contains 15 residues. V lost 0 bases, J lost 4 bases, and 13 bases lay in between. Germline assignment: CDR1 SGHRS and CDR2 YFSETQ. The CDR3: CASSLVPDTPETQYF. CDR3 bases: TGCGCCAGCAGCTTGGTCCCGGACACCCCAGAGACCCAGTACTTC.

The chain couples TRBV10-3 to TRBJ2-5; tentative D call: TRBD2 (6 bases). The V gene lost 2 bases and the J gene lost 8 bases, with 15 bases spanning the gap. Germline V CDR1 and CDR2: ENHRY, SYGVKD. The CDR3 contains 14 residues. CDR3 sequence (DNA): TGTGCCATCAGTGAGAGGGTGCAGGAGGGAACCCAGTACTTC. Residues: CAISERVQEGTQYF.

The rearrangement links TRBV19 to TRBJ2-2, with no clear D. Germline V gene data show CDR1 as LNHDA and CDR2 as SQIVND (reference sequence). This CDR3 is 15 amino acids long. Trimming took 6 bases from V and 2 from J, leaving 13 bases between them. The CDR3 coding sequence is TGTGCCAGTAGCGCGGAGTTACTTAACACCGGGGAGCTGTTTTTT. It is translated as CASSAELLNTGELFF.

The chain employs TRBV6-5 and TRBJ1-1; TRBD1 is a possible D gene (6 bases). V was cut by 2 bases and J by 3 bases, with 7 bases left in between. Germline values: CDR1 MNHEY, CDR2 SVGAGI. The CDR3 runs 13 residues. The CDR3 loop is CASSYDRYTEAFF. The CDR3 nucleotides are TGTGCCAGCAGTTACGACAGGTACACTGAAGCTTTCTTT.

This chain uses TRBV6-5 with TRBJ2-1; 8 positions match TRBD2. Germline V gene lookup returns CDR1 MNHEY and CDR2 SVGAGI. The CDR3 totals 15 residues. The trim removed 0 bases at V and 8 bases at J, leaving 6 bases unmatched. The CDR3 DNA reads as TGTGCCAGCAGTTACTCCCTGACTAGCGCCTATGAGCAGTTCTTC. It translates to CASSYSLTSAYEQFF.

The chain is built from TRBV5-1 and TRBJ2-5, with 11 bases matching TRBD2. The junction had 8 bases not matched to a gene; V was cut back by 0 bases and J by 7 bases. The CDR3 loop spans 16 amino acids. The germline CDR1 and CDR2 sequences are SGHRS and YFSETQ. Here the CDR3 reads CASSLVELAGAGTQYF. Written as DNA, the CDR3 is TGCGCCAGCAGCTTGGTAGAACTAGCGGGGGCCGGGACCCAGTACTTC.

The rearrangement links TRBV7-9 to TRBJ1-2; 7 bases fit TRBD1. CDR3 length: 13 amino acids. V was pared by 4 bases and J by 4 bases, with 3 bases of the junction left unmatched. The germline V gene has CDR1 SEHNR and CDR2 FQNEAQ (reference sequence). CDR3 coding DNA: TGTGCCAGCAGCTCGGGGGACAGCTATGGCTACACCTTC. It translates to CASSSGDSYGYTF.

The chain links TRBV6-5 to TRBJ1-1, with a possible D match to TRBD1 (5 bases). This CDR3 has 13 residues. Germline V CDR1 and CDR2: MNHEY, SVGAGI. V lost 8 bases and J lost 1, with 11 bases in between. CDR3 nucleotides: TGTGCCAGCCCGTTGGGGCAGAACACTGAAGCTTTCTTT. It yields the protein CASPLGQNTEAFF.

This chain uses TRBV2 with TRBJ2-2; 10 bases line up with TRBD2. Per the germline V gene, CDR1 is SNHLY and CDR2 is FYNNEI. This CDR3 region has 15 residues. V was pared by 6 bases and J by 7 bases, with 8 bases of the junction left unmatched. The CDR3 region has the DNA TGTGCCAGCAGACGGACTAGCGGTACTGGCGGGGAGCTGTTTTTT. This encodes CASRRTSGTGGELFF.

This chain uses TRBV18 with TRBJ2-3; 7 positions agree with TRBD2. Trimming removed 1 base from V and 5 bases from J; junction bases left unmatched: 6. Germline values: CDR1 KGHSH, CDR2 LQKENI. The CDR3 extends over 15 amino acids. The CDR3 reads CASSPRGGNQDTQYF. CDR3 bases: TGTGCCAGCTCACCACGGGGAGGGAACCAAGATACGCAGTATTTT.

The J gene is TRBJ1-2, the V gene TRBV6-5, with D possibly TRBD1 on 5 matching bases. Germline CDR1 and CDR2: MNHEY and SVGAGI. The CDR3 is 13 amino acids. Trimming took off 8 bases at V and 3 bases at J, with 13 bases between the two ends. CDR3 in amino acids: CASVPGVDYGYTF. The CDR3 nucleotides read TGTGCCAGCGTACCGGGGGTTGACTATGGCTACACCTTC.